These 25 T cell receptor beta chains originate from one sample sequenced in a study of T cell changes during pregnancy in multiple sclerosis. TCRdb's table, derived via immunoSEQ multiplex PCR, lists solely in-frame clones and lacks some. The sample consists of 30,000 or so clones, about 87% of them appearing once. Sequenced material: CD8+ T cells from peripheral blood mononuclear cells, taken in the first trimester of pregnancy. The receptors come from a female donor with multiple sclerosis, enrolled in a pregnancy study.

The rearrangement links TRBV23-1 to TRBJ2-7, with TRBD2 identical over 10 bases. TRBV23-1 is recorded as an ORF, its role being uncertain. Trimming removed 4 bases from V and 1 base from J; junction bases left unmatched: 7. The CDR3 totals 16 residues. In DNA form, the CDR3 reads TGCGCCAGCAGTCGACACGGGACTAGCGTTTCCTACGAGCAGTACTTC. Protein: CASSRHGTSVSYEQYF.

This chain connects TRBV27 to TRBJ2-1; 10 nucleotides line up with TRBD1. V gave up 5 bases and J gave up 10 bases; unmatched junction bases: 14. The CDR3 spans 16 residues. CDR1 is MNHEY, CDR2 SMNVEV, per germline (reference sequence). The CDR3 loop is CASSTSTGTGALEQFF. The CDR3 DNA is TGTGCCAGCAGTACCTCAACCGGGACAGGGGCCCTGGAGCAGTTCTTC.

The V gene is TRBV19, the J gene TRBJ2-1; perhaps TRBD2 as D (5 bases). Germline CDR1 LNHDA, CDR2 SQIVND (reference sequence). This CDR3 region has 13 residues. V was cut by 4 bases and J by 7 bases, with 11 bases left in between. CDR3 coding DNA: TGTGCCAGTAGTACCGGGAAAGGAAATGAGCAGTTCTTC. Its protein product is CASSTGKGNEQFF.

V usage is TRBV4-3 and J usage is TRBJ1-5; a possible D gene is TRBD1 (5 bases). Germline V CDR1 and CDR2: LGHNA, YSLEER. The V gene lost 3 bases and the J gene lost 6 bases, with 12 bases spanning the gap. There are 14 residues in the CDR3. The CDR3 DNA follows: TGCGCCAGCAGCCAGGGAAGGGGCGTTCAGCCCCAGCATTTT. Its protein is CASSQGRGVQPQHF.

J is TRBJ1-2 and V is TRBV4-1; 10 nucleotides line up with TRBD1. The CDR3 has 17 amino acids. CDR1 and CDR2 (germline): MGHRA, YSYEKL. Trimming cost V 0 bases and J 3 bases; bases outside gene matches: 7. Written as DNA, the CDR3 is TGCGCCAGCAGCCAAGATGTGGGACAGGGGTCGTACTATGGCTACACCTTC. As protein: CASSQDVGQGSYYGYTF.

The V call is TRBV28, the J call TRBJ1-1; D is ambiguous. CDR3 length equals 15 residues. Trimming removed 3 bases at V and 0 bases at J, with 11 bases between. CDR1 and CDR2 from the germline V gene are MDHEN and SYDVKM. CDR3 in amino acids: CASSFEAGVNTEAFF. For the CDR3, the DNA is TGTGCCAGCAGTTTTGAGGCGGGTGTGAACACTGAAGCTTTCTTT.

This chain links TRBV4-2 with TRBJ2-3; the match to TRBD1 covers 9 bases. CDR1 is LGHNA, CDR2 YNFKEQ, per germline. With 1 base clipped from V and 0 bases from J, the junction kept 5 bases outside the gene matches. The CDR3 totals 17 residues. The CDR3 region has the DNA TGTGCCAGCAGCCAAGTTGTTGGACAGGGGAGCACAGATACGCAGTATTTT. Protein sequence: CASSQVVGQGSTDTQYF.

The chain combines TRBV16 with TRBJ2-1; TRBD1 is a possible D gene (5 bases). There are 18 residues in the CDR3. Germline CDR1 is KGHSY and CDR2 is FQNENV. V was cut by 4 bases and J by 6 bases, with 25 bases left in between. The CDR3 DNA reads TGTGCCAGCAGCCCCTATGGGGTAACAGGCCAGGTGGGCAATGAGCAGTTCTTC. Translation gives CASSPYGVTGQVGNEQFF.

This chain uses TRBV29-1 with TRBJ2-7, with a weak D call TRBD2 (6 bases). From germline, CDR1 is SQVTM and CDR2 ANQGSEA. Deletions cut 4 bases from V and 4 bases from J, with 14 bases between. The CDR3 is made up of 13 amino acids. The CDR3 nucleotides are TGCAGCGTTGGTCGCGGGGACGGATACGAGCAGTACTTC. It encodes CSVGRGDGYEQYF.

V and J are TRBV19 and TRBJ2-7, with a tentative D call TRBD1 (5 bases). The CDR3 has 16 amino acids. CDR1 LNHDA and CDR2 SQIVND come from the germline V gene (reference sequence). The ends were cut back, 2 bases at V and 2 bases at J, with 16 bases in the middle. CDR3 DNA sequence: TGTGCCAGTAGTATAAGGCCCCCCGGACATCCCTACGAGCAGTACTTC. It specifies CASSIRPPGHPYEQYF.

The rearrangement links TRBV27 to TRBJ1-1, with 9 nucleotides matching TRBD1. J was trimmed by 4 bases and V by 4 bases; bases with no gene match: 1. Germline V gene lookup returns CDR1 MNHEY and CDR2 SMNVEV (reference sequence). The CDR3 is 13 amino acids. CDR3 in DNA: TGTGCCAGCAGTTGGGGACAGGGCACTGAAGCTTTCTTT. Its translation is CASSWGQGTEAFF.

This clone was found once. The rearrangement links TRBV9 to TRBJ1-4; D gene unclear. Germline V lookup: CDR1 SGDLS, CDR2 YYNGEE. Deletions cut 6 bases from V and 5 bases from J, with 11 bases between. The CDR3 has 13 residues. The CDR3 DNA reads TGTGCCAGCAATAGGAGATCGAATGAAAAACTGTTTTTT. This codes for CASNRRSNEKLFF.

This chain uses TRBV19 with TRBJ1-1; D might be TRBD1 (6 bases). The germline CDR1 and CDR2 sequences are LNHDA and SQIVND (reference sequence). The CDR3 extends over 14 amino acids. The germline V and J ends were trimmed by 7 bases and 1 base, with 13 bases remaining between them. The CDR3 sequence: CASMNRDENTEAFF. CDR3 in DNA: TGTGCCAGTATGAACAGGGACGAGAACACTGAAGCTTTCTTT.

This chain uses TRBV30 with TRBJ2-5, with 9 bases that match TRBD1. The CDR3 length is 14 residues. With 1 base clipped from V and 3 bases from J, the junction kept 3 bases outside the gene matches. In germline, CDR1 is GTSNPN, CDR2 SVGIG (reference sequence). The CDR3 spells CAWSGGQGEETQYF. In DNA form, the CDR3 reads TGTGCCTGGAGTGGGGGACAGGGAGAAGAGACCCAGTACTTC.

The rearrangement joins TRBV30 to TRBJ2-1, with D perhaps matching TRBD2 (7 bases). Germline V gives CDR1 GTSNPN, CDR2 SVGIG (reference sequence). This CDR3 comprises 15 residues. V lost 0 bases to trimming and J lost 8 bases, with 17 bases between them. The chain's CDR3 is CAWSVGGGSWDEQFF. The CDR3, as DNA: TGTGCCTGGAGTGTGGGGGGGGGCAGTTGGGATGAGCAGTTCTTC. The whole variable domain, filled in from reference TRBV30 and TRBJ2-1, reads SQTIHQWPATLVQPVGSPLSLECTVEGTSNPNLYWYRQAAGRGLQLLFYSVGIGQISSEVPQNLSASRPQDRQFILSSKKLLLSDSGFYLCAWSVGGGSWDEQFFGPGTRLTVL.

The chain employs TRBV6-4 and TRBJ1-5; weak D call: TRBD1 (6 bases). Trimming left V 0 bases short and J 7 bases short, with 19 bases between. The CDR3 sequence is 17 residues long. CDR1 is MRHNA, CDR2 SNTAGT, per germline. For the CDR3, the DNA is TGTGCCAGCAGTGACTCGAGACAGGCCTATTTTGGGCAGCCCCAGCATTTT. Translating gives CASSDSRQAYFGQPQHF.

The CDR3 protein is CASSMIWGDSYNEQFF. In DNA form, the CDR3 reads TGTGCCAGTAGTATGATCTGGGGGGACTCCTACAATGAGCAGTTCTTC. The gene calls are TRBV19 and TRBJ2-1, with a tentative D call TRBD2 (6 bases). V lost 3 bases to trimming and J lost 0 bases, with 12 bases between them. The CDR3 runs to 16 residues. Germline-derived CDR1 and CDR2 are LNHDA and SQIVND (reference sequence).

The chain employs TRBV13 and TRBJ1-1, with D tentatively TRBD1 (5 bases). The CDR3 covers 13 residues. The V end was cut by 3 bases, the J end by 1 base, with 6 bases between. Per germline, CDR1 PRHDT and CDR2 FYEKMQ (reference sequence). The CDR3 spells CASSLTENTEAFF. Written as DNA, the CDR3 is TGTGCCAGCAGCTTGACAGAGAACACTGAAGCTTTCTTT.

The V call is TRBV27, the J call TRBJ2-7; TRBD2 aligns across 8 bases. V trimming: 6 bases; J trimming: 3 bases; junction bases outside the gene matches: 7. The CDR3 runs 14 residues. CDR1 is MNHEY and CDR2 is SMNVEV in the germline V gene (reference sequence). This CDR3 is CASSPSRGVYEQYF. CDR3 in DNA: TGTGCCAGCAGCCCCTCGCGGGGGGTCTACGAGCAGTACTTC.

The genes are TRBV18 and TRBJ2-7; the D gene is possibly TRBD1 (6 bases). Per germline, CDR1 KGHSH and CDR2 LQKENI. The CDR3 has 13 amino acids. Trimming left V 4 bases short and J 1 base short, with 8 bases between. This CDR3 is CASSQDSSYEQYF. The CDR3 DNA follows: TGTGCCAGCTCACAGGACAGTTCCTACGAGCAGTACTTC.

The rearrangement uses TRBV28 and TRBJ2-7, with unresolved D. The CDR3 totals 13 residues. Germline values: CDR1 MDHEN, CDR2 SYDVKM. The V gene lost 6 bases and the J gene lost 3 bases, with 12 bases spanning the gap. The CDR3 reads CASRYDWSYEQYF. The CDR3 DNA is TGTGCCAGCAGATACGATTGGAGCTACGAGCAGTACTTC.

V is TRBV30 and J is TRBJ2-2; 8 nucleotides agree with TRBD2. V lost 3 bases and J lost 0; bases outside the gene matches: 0. There are 14 residues in the CDR3. Germline V gene lookup returns CDR1 GTSNPN and CDR2 SVGIG (reference sequence). Written as DNA, the CDR3 is TGTGCCTGGAGCGGGGGGGCGAACACCGGGGAGCTGTTTTTT. This encodes CAWSGGANTGELFF.

This chain uses TRBV7-6 with TRBJ2-3; 11 bases align to TRBD2. The junction had 7 bases not matched to a gene; V was cut back by 9 bases and J by 2 bases. In germline, CDR1 is SGHVS, CDR2 FNYEAQ. The CDR3 covers 15 residues. CDR3 coding DNA: TGTGCCAGTCAGGATAGCGGGAGGGACACAGATACGCAGTATTTT. It yields the protein CASQDSGRDTDTQYF.

The rearrangement links TRBV6-4 to TRBJ2-3; tentatively, D is TRBD1 (6 bases). Trimming left V 4 bases short and J 2 bases short, with 13 bases between. This CDR3 has 15 residues. Germline V gene lookup returns CDR1 MRHNA and CDR2 SNTAGT. CDR3 sequence reads: CASSATGENTDTQYF. The CDR3 DNA sequence: TGTGCCAGCAGTGCGACAGGAGAGAACACAGATACGCAGTATTTT.

J is TRBJ1-3 and V is TRBV6-1, with 9 bases fitting TRBD1. From germline, CDR1 is MNHNS and CDR2 SASEGT. Trimming removed 6 bases from V and 3 bases from J; junction bases left unmatched: 6. The CDR3 consists of 15 residues. CDR3 sequence reads: CASRGGQGGGNTIYF. DNA for the CDR3: TGTGCCAGCAGAGGGGGACAGGGTGGTGGAAACACCATATATTTT.